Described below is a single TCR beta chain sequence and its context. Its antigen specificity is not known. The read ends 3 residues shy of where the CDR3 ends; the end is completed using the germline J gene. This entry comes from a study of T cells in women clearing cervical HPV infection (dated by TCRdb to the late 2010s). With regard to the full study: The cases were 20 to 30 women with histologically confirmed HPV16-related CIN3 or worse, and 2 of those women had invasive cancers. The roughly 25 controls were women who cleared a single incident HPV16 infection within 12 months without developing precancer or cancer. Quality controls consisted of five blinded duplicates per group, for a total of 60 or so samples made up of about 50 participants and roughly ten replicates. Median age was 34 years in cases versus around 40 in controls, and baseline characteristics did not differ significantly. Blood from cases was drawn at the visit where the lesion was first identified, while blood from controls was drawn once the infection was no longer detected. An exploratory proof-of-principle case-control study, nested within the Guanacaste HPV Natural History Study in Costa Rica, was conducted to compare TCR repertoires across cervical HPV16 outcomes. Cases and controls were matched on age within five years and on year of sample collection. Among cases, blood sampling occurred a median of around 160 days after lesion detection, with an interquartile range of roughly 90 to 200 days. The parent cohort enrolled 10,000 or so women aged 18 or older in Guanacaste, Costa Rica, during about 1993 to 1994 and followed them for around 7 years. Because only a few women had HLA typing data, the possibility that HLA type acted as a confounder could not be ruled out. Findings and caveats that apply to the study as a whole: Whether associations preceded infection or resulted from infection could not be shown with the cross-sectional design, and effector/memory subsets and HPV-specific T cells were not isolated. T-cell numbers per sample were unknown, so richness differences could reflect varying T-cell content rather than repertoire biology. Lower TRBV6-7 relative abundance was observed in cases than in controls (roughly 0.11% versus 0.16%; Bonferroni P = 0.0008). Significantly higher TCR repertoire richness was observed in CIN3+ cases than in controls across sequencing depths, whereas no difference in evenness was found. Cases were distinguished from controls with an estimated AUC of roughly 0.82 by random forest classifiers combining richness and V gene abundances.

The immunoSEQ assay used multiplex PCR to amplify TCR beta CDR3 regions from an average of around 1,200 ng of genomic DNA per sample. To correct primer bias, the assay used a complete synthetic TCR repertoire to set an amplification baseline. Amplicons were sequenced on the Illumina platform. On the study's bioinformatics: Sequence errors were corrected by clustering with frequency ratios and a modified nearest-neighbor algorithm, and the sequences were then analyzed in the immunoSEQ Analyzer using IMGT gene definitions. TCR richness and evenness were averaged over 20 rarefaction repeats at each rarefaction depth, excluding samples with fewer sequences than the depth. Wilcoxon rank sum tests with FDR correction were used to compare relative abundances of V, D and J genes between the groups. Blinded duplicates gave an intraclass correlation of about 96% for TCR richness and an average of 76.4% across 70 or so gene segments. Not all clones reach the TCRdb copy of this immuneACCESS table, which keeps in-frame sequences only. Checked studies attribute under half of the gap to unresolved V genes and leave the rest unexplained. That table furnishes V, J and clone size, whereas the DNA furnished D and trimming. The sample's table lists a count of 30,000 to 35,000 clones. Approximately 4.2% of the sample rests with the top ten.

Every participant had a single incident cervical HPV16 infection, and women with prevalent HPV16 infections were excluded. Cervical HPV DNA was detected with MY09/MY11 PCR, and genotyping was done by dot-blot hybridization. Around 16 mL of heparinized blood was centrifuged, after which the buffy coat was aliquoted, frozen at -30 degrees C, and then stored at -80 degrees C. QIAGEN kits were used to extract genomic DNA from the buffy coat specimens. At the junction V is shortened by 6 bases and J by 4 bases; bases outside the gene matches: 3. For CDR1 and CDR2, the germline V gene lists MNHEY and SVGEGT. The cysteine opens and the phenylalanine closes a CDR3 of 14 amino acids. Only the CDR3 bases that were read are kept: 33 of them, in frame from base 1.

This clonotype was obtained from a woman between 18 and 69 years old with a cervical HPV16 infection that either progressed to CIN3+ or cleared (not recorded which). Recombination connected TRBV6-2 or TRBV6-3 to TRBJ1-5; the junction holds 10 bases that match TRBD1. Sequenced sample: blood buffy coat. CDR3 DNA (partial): TGTGCCAGCAGCGACAGGGGGCGGAATCAGCCC. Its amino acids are CASSDRGRNQP. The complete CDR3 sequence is CASSDRGRNQPQHF.